This T cell receptor beta chain emerged from a study of HIV-infected patients and healthy controls. Study overall: Early therapy brought no consistent CD8 count shift, though the CD4:CD8 ratio rose a little. Findings and limits, study-wide: Eight alpha and eight beta V genes differed significantly in mean usage between HIV-infected patients and controls.

The CDR3 extends over 18 amino acids. The V segment lost 1 base and the J segment 2 bases; nucleotides outside the gene matches: 14. The germline gives CDR1 LGHDT, CDR2 YNNKEL (reference sequence). This clonotype came up many times. As yet, its antigen is unknown. cDNA was made from around 0.45 ug RNA using alpha and beta constant primers. Separate chain-specific third strand synthesis with multiplexing indices produced the alpha and beta libraries. A short first PCR added P5 and P7 adapter elements and a second index. TCRdb reprocessed the 5' RACE reads with MiXCR, giving one entry per CDR3 protein. The repertoire includes approximately 4,600 distinct CDR3 sequences, less than 9% of them detected once, and roughly 28% sits in the top ten. No cell fractionation was done, so the repertoire covers all unsorted peripheral blood T cells.

The sequencing here drew on blood, taken before antiretroviral therapy. This TCR was recovered from an adult with HIV infection. The chain combines TRBV3-1 with TRBJ2-7, with 7 bases matching TRBD2. CDR3 loop: CASSQGLIRSSGTYEQYF. The CDR3 coding sequence is TGTGCCAGCAGCCAAGGTCTGATTCGGTCTAGCGGCACCTACGAGCAGTACTTC.